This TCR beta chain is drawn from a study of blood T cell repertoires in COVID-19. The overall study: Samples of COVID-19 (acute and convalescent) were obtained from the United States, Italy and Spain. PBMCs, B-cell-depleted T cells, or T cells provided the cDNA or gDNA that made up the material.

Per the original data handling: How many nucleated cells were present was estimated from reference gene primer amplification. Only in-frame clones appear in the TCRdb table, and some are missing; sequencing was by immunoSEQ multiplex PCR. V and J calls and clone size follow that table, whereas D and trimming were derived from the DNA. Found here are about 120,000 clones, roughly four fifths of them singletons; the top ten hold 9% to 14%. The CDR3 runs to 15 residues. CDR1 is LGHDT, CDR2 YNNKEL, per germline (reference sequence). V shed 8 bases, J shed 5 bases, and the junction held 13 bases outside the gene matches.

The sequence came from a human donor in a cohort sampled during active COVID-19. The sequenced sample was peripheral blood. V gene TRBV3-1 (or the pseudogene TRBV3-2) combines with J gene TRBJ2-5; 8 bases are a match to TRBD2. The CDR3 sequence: CASSKTRGGRETQYF. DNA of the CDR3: TGTGCCAGCTCCAAAACCCGGGGGGGCCGGGAGACCCAGTACTTC.